This T cell receptor (beta chain) derives from a study of T cell clonality in common variable immunodeficiency. This clone was observed a few times. Its antigen remains unknown. The CDR3 is cut off 3 residues early in the read; its end comes from the germline J gene. Study-level findings and limits: Compared with healthy controls, CVID subjects showed increased TCRbeta clonality, mostly in about a third. Common variable immunodeficiency TCR beta sequences reportedly had fewer deletions and N-nucleotide insertions.

Trimming took 5 bases from V and 5 from J, leaving 13 bases between them. Germline CDR1 is LNHDA and CDR2 is SQIVND (reference sequence). CDR3 length equals 13 residues. Both groups were predominantly of Caucasian heritage. Here immunoSEQ multiplex PCR was the method, and the copy in TCRdb shows in-frame clones only, minus some. The sample counts under 45,000 clones, none seen once; the ten largest own roughly a tenth. The rearrangement links TRBV19 to TRBJ2-7, with no clear D. Sequences were obtained from peripheral blood mononuclear cells. This TCR derives from a person aged 18 to 70 in good health. The CDR3 sequence: CASSPRLGDEQYF. CDR3 DNA, as far as it was read: TGTGCCAGTAGTCCCCGGCTGGGCGACGAG.